This passage covers 20 T cell receptor beta chains from one sample sequenced in a study of blood T cell repertoires in COVID-19. This table comes from immunoSEQ multiplex PCR, and its TCRdb copy is limited to in-frame clones, with some not included. Of 150,000 or so clones in the sample, about 85% were seen once. Sequenced: peripheral blood. These TCRs come from a woman aged 50 to 60 with COVID-19, enrolled during active disease.

This chain connects TRBV7-9 to TRBJ2-3; D might be TRBD1 (6 bases). Trimming took 4 bases from V and 3 from J, leaving 11 bases between them. This CDR3 is 14 amino acids long. Germline CDR1 SEHNR, CDR2 FQNEAQ (reference sequence). CDR3 nucleotides: TGTGCCAGCAGCTCACAGGGTGGTACAGATACGCAGTATTTT. This gives the protein CASSSQGGTDTQYF.

This clone turned up a few times. Its ends do not fully match the called genes, so a read error is possible. The V call is TRBV7-7, the J call TRBJ1-4, with a tentative D call TRBD1 (5 bases). Germline V lookup: CDR1 SSHAT, CDR2 FNYEAQ (reference sequence). This CDR3 is 15 amino acids long. This CDR3 reads CASSPTGATNEKLFF. The CDR3 coding sequence is TGTGCTAGCAGCCCAACAGGCGCAACTAATGAAAAACTGTTTTTT.

Regarding this clone: The same CDR3 is also encoded by other DNA sequences in this sample. This chain joins TRBV6-5 and TRBJ1-2; 7 bases fit TRBD1. This CDR3 has 15 residues. Per the germline V gene, CDR1 is MNHEY and CDR2 is SVGAGI. Germline trimming cut 0 bases from V and 6 bases from J; bases unmatched to any gene: 7. CDR3 loop: CASSYSGGGLNGYTF. The CDR3 nucleotides read TGTGCCAGCAGTTACTCAGGGGGCGGATTGAATGGCTACACCTTC.

The chain couples TRBV6-1 to TRBJ2-2; 7 nucleotides agree with TRBD1. Trimming removed 6 bases from V and 3 bases from J; junction bases left unmatched: 1. The CDR3 runs 13 residues. The germline CDR1 and CDR2 sequences are MNHNS and SASEGT. The CDR3 DNA is TGTGCCAGCAGACAGGGGTACACCGGGGAGCTGTTTTTT. Translating it yields CASRQGYTGELFF.

In its sample, this clone was seen once. The chain joins TRBV6-6 to TRBJ2-1; D might be TRBD2 (5 bases). The V gene lost 7 bases and the J gene lost 8 bases, with 12 bases spanning the gap. The CDR3 is 12 residues long. Germline values: CDR1 MNHNY, CDR2 SVGAGI (reference sequence). Here the CDR3 DNA reads TGTGCCAGCATAACCGGACTCCATGAGCAGTTCTTC. Translation: CASITGLHEQFF.

Details on this clone: The germline gene is not matched at one end of the junction; a read error may be the cause. This chain links TRBV18 with TRBJ2-2; TRBD1 matches at 9 bases. The CDR3 totals 16 residues. Germline CDR1 and CDR2: KGHSH and LQKENI. CDR3 amino acids: CASSPQGQGIAGELFF. DNA of the CDR3: TGTGCCAGCTCGCCACAAGGACAGGGGATCGCCGGGGAGCTGTTTTTT.

This clone was seen just once. The V call is TRBV21-1, the J call TRBJ2-3; the D call in the table, TRBD2, was not verified against the DNA. TRBV21-1 is labeled a pseudogene. The CDR3 spans 20 residues. The CDR3 sequence: CASSTTRSGTSGGIEDTQYF. The CDR3 DNA reads TGTGCCAGCAGCACCACTCGCTCCGGGACTAGCGGAGGGATAGAAGATACGCAGTATTTT.

The gene calls are TRBV7-9 and TRBJ2-7; D possibly corresponds to TRBD2 (6 bases). The CDR3 contains 15 residues. V was cut by 1 base and J by 1 base, with 11 bases left in between. Germline CDR1 reads SEHNR; CDR2 reads FQNEAQ (reference sequence). The CDR3 DNA reads as TGTGCCAGCAGCTTAGAGGCGGGGAGTTCCTACGAGCAGTACTTC. Translated, it gives CASSLEAGSSYEQYF.

This clone appeared a few times. This rearrangement joins TRBV29-1 to TRBJ1-1; 7 positions match TRBD1. The CDR3 has 14 residues. V lost 3 bases and J lost 1; bases outside the gene matches: 5. CDR1 is SQVTM, CDR2 ANQGSEA, per germline. CDR3 region: CSVETDRANTEAFF. Written as DNA, the CDR3 is TGCAGCGTTGAGACCGACAGGGCGAACACTGAAGCTTTCTTT.

V gene TRBV9 combines with J gene TRBJ1-2; 7 nucleotides match TRBD1. CDR1 and CDR2 (germline): SGDLS, YYNGEE. The junction had 3 bases not matched to a gene; V was cut back by 3 bases and J by 1 base. The CDR3 has 14 residues. CDR3 amino acids: CASSGRQGNYGYTF. CDR3 DNA sequence: TGTGCCAGCAGCGGGAGACAGGGTAACTATGGCTACACCTTC. Using reference TRBV9 and TRBJ1-2 for the parts outside the CDR3, the full variable domain is DSGVTQTPKHLITATGQRVTLRCSPRSGDLSVYWYQQSLDQGLQFLIQYYNGEERAKGNILERFSAQQFPDLHSELNLSSLELGDSALYFCASSGRQGNYGYTFGSGTRLTVV.

The chain recombines TRBV7-2 with TRBJ2-7; 9 bases fit TRBD1. V lost 2 bases to trimming and J lost 3 bases; unmatched junction nucleotides: 5. Germline V gene data show CDR1 as SGHTA and CDR2 as FQGNSA. The CDR3 runs to 15 residues. The CDR3 here is CASSLRTGESYEQYF. The CDR3, as DNA: TGTGCCAGCAGCTTAAGGACAGGGGAAAGCTACGAGCAGTACTTC.

The chain couples TRBV2 to TRBJ2-1; D remains ambiguous. Germline V CDR1 and CDR2: SNHLY, FYNNEI. The CDR3 covers 14 residues. V gave up 2 bases and J gave up 8 bases, with 13 bases separating them. In DNA, the CDR3 is TGTGCCAGCAGTGAATTAGCTTCCTTCGATGAGCAGTTCTTC. Translating it yields CASSELASFDEQFF.

This clone was detected a few times. Here the CDR3 DNA reads TGTGCCAGCAGCTTAGGGACAGGGGGCGTCGGGTCACCCCTCCACTTT. Translation gives CASSLGTGGVGSPLHF. This chain uses TRBV7-8 with TRBJ1-6; 11 bases agree with TRBD1. Trimming at V came to 1 base and at J to 10 bases, leaving 6 bases not matched to a gene. This CDR3 has 16 residues. Germline V gene lookup returns CDR1 SGHVS and CDR2 FQNEAQ.

The chain carries TRBV4-3 and TRBJ2-1; TRBD1 agrees at 8 bases. The CDR3 runs 14 residues. Germline V CDR1 and CDR2: LGHNA, YSLEER. The junction had 6 bases not matched to a gene; V was cut back by 5 bases and J by 6 bases. For the CDR3, the DNA is TGCGCCAGCAGCTCACGGACAGGGCGCAATGAGCAGTTCTTC. Protein product: CASSSRTGRNEQFF.

As concerns this clone: At one of its ends the junction is not consistent with the germline gene, which may arise from a read error. Written as DNA, the CDR3 is TGCGCCAGCAGTGAGTCGGTACTAGCCGCCCCCGTCTTC. It translates to CASSESVLAAPVF. The chain uses TRBV10-1 and TRBJ2-1; TRBD2 might be the D (6 bases). The CDR3 contains 13 residues. CDR1 is WNHNN, CDR2 SYGVQD, per germline (reference sequence).

The gene calls are TRBV3-1 (or the pseudogene TRBV3-2) and TRBJ1-6; unclear D gene. In germline, CDR1 is LGHDT, CDR2 YNNKEL (reference sequence). The CDR3 has 15 residues. Trimming left V 0 bases short and J 7 bases short, with 10 bases between. The CDR3 reads CASSQDYTANSPLHF. In DNA form, the CDR3 reads TGTGCCAGCAGCCAAGATTACACAGCCAATTCACCCCTCCACTTT.

This chain joins TRBV6-6 and TRBJ2-1, with D perhaps TRBD2 (6 bases). CDR3 size: 16 residues. The ends were cut back, 5 bases at V and 0 bases at J, with 14 bases in the middle. Germline V lookup: CDR1 MNHNY, CDR2 SVGAGI (reference sequence). The CDR3: CASSSLAETSYNEQFF. For the CDR3, the DNA is TGTGCCAGCAGTAGCTTAGCGGAAACCTCCTACAATGAGCAGTTCTTC.

CDR3 nucleotides: TGTGCCTGGAGTGTTGCGGTCCACGATACGCAGTATTTT. It specifies CAWSVAVHDTQYF. The chain recombines TRBV30 with TRBJ2-3; no clear D gene. V gave up 0 bases and J gave up 6 bases, with 10 bases separating them. Germline V CDR1 and CDR2: GTSNPN, SVGIG (reference sequence). The CDR3 loop spans 13 amino acids.

The chain joins TRBV4-2 to TRBJ1-6; the match to TRBD1 covers 8 bases. The germline gives CDR1 LGHNA, CDR2 YNFKEQ. The J segment lost 7 bases and the V segment lost 0 bases, leaving 8 bases of the junction unmatched. The length of the CDR3 is 17 residues. CDR3 bases: TGTGCCAGCAGCCAAGATGCCCAGGGGGCGCGAAATTCACCCCTCCACTTT. It yields the protein CASSQDAQGARNSPLHF.

The chain couples TRBV6-5 to TRBJ1-1, with D maybe TRBD1 (5 bases). The CDR3 consists of 13 residues. Germline loops: CDR1 MNHEY, CDR2 SVGAGI. The V end was cut by 9 bases, the J end by 0 bases, with 11 bases between. The CDR3 protein is CASGDSLNTEAFF. CDR3 DNA: TGTGCCAGTGGTGACAGTTTGAACACTGAAGCTTTCTTT.